These T cell receptor beta chains were read from a single sample in a study of cytomegalovirus exposure and HLA in healthy donors. Libraries were prepared by immunoSEQ multiplex PCR; TCRdb keeps only in-frame clonotypes and omits some of them. The repertoire holds 250,000 to 300,000 clones, with around four fifths as singletons. The source material was PBMCs. These receptors were taken from a woman aged 35 to 49 in good health and CMV-seropositive. CDR3s include the opening cysteine and the closing phenylalanine or tryptophan. D genes are given only for firm matches. Clone size is shown for a subset of rows, as once, few, many or a class of expanded clone.

>TRBJ1-2|TRBD1|.|14|TRBV30
CAWSSPGQAYGYTF
TGTGCCTGGAGCTCCCCGGGACAGGCCTATGGCTACACCTTC
>TRBJ2-3|TRBD1|.|14|TRBV9
CASSLTGGTDTQYF
TGTGCCAGCAGCTTGACAGGGGGCACAGATACGCAGTATTTT
>TRBJ2-1|.|.|12|TRBV5-1
CASSLAQAEQFF
TGCGCCAGCAGCTTGGCCCAAGCGGAGCAGTTCTTC
>TRBJ2-3|TRBD2|.|15|TRBV4-3
CASSQVAGRTDTQYF
TGCGCCAGCAGCCAAGTAGCGGGACGGACAGATACGCAGTATTTT
>TRBJ2-3|.|.|15|TRBV28
CATAMGGIPTDTQYF
TGTGCCACCGCGATGGGGGGTATCCCCACAGATACGCAGTATTTT
>TRBJ1-6|TRBD1|.|18|TRBV27
CASRFGTGTGALNSPLHF
TGTGCCAGCAGATTTGGTACCGGGACAGGGGCCCTCAATTCACCCCTCCACTTT
>TRBJ2-2|TRBD2|.|15|TRBV5-1
CASSRLAGDPGELFF
TGCGCCAGCAGTCGGCTAGCGGGAGACCCCGGGGAGCTGTTTTTT
>TRBJ1-2|.|.|16|TRBV2
CASSPTPRQETYGYTF
TGTGCCAGCAGTCCTACCCCACGACAGGAAACCTACGGCTACACCTTC
>TRBJ2-7|.|.|15|TRBV7-9
CASSQDGITTYEQYF
TGTGCCAGCAGCCAGGACGGGATAACTACCTACGAGCAGTACTTC
>TRBJ2-3|TRBD2|.|16|TRBV6-1
CASSGKTSGSADTQYF
TGTGCCAGCAGTGGCAAAACTAGCGGGAGCGCAGATACGCAGTATTTT
>TRBJ2-3|.|.|16|TRBV9
CASTRRGSSGGDTQYF
TGTGCCAGCACCCGGAGAGGCTCATCGGGTGGAGATACGCAGTATTTT
>TRBJ2-1|.|.|14|TRBV30
CAWRSSRSYNEQFF
TGTGCCTGGAGGTCTTCCCGCTCCTACAATGAGCAGTTCTTC
>TRBJ2-6|.|.|15|TRBV28
CASTPGSSGANVLTF
TGTGCCAGCACTCCGGGGAGTTCGGGGGCCAACGTCCTGACTTTC
>TRBJ2-1|.|.|16|TRBV4-3
CASSQDQGSSYNEQFF
TGCGCCAGCAGCCAAGATCAGGGAAGCTCCTACAATGAGCAGTTCTTC
>TRBJ2-3|.|.|13|TRBV9
CASSVNSVDTQYF
TGTGCCAGCAGCGTAAATTCGGTAGATACGCAGTATTTT
>TRBJ1-5|.|.|13|TRBV6-6
CASSMGAGRPQHF
TGTGCCAGCAGCATGGGAGCTGGTCGGCCCCAGCATTTT
>TRBJ2-1|.|.|17|TRBV4-2
CASSQGGARADYNEQFF
TGTGCCAGCAGCCAAGGGGGAGCGAGAGCGGACTACAATGAGCAGTTCTTC
>TRBJ2-5|TRBD2|.|13|TRBV6-1
CASSSGAQETQYF
TGTGCCAGCAGTAGCGGGGCCCAAGAGACCCAGTACTTC
>TRBJ2-2|TRBD1|.|17|TRBV4-3
CASSPSPGQGSTGELFF
TGCGCCAGCAGCCCCTCCCCGGGACAGGGTAGCACCGGGGAGCTGTTTTTT
>TRBJ2-6|.|.|16|TRBV6-4
CAGSSTGISGANALTF
TGTGCCGGCAGTAGTACAGGAATATCTGGGGCCAACGCCCTGACTTTC
>TRBJ1-1|.|.|13|TRBV6-6
CASSYFPGAEAFF
TGTGCCAGCAGTTACTTCCCGGGGGCTGAAGCTTTCTTT
>TRBJ1-6|.|.|12|TRBV16
CASSQSRGPLHF
TGTGCCAGCAGCCAATCAAGGGGACCCCTCCACTTT
>TRBJ2-6|TRBD1|.|18|TRBV25-1
CASRKPGQRFSGANVLTF
TGTGCCAGCAGGAAACCGGGACAGAGATTCTCTGGGGCCAACGTCCTGACTTTC
>TRBJ2-5|TRBD2|.|15|TRBV4-3
CASSHRSSGEETQYF
TGCGCCAGCAGCCACCGCTCTAGCGGTGAAGAGACCCAGTACTTC
>TRBJ1-3|.|.|14|TRBV28
CASSLLRGGNTIYF
TGTGCCAGCAGTTTATTGCGGGGTGGAAACACCATATATTTT
>TRBJ2-7|TRBD2|.|12|TRBV30
CAWTSGRYEQYF
TGTGCCTGGACTAGCGGGAGGTACGAGCAGTACTTC
>TRBJ2-2|TRBD1|.|16|TRBV7-9
CASSFTGQGGTGELFF
TGTGCCAGCAGCTTCACTGGACAGGGAGGCACCGGGGAGCTGTTTTTT
>TRBJ2-5|TRBD2|.|15|TRBV25-1
CASTAGRADVGTQYF
TGTGCCAGCACCGCGGGGAGGGCGGACGTCGGGACCCAGTACTTC
>TRBJ2-7|TRBD2|.|17|TRBV18
CASSPMSSGTTTYEQYF
TGTGCCAGCTCACCAATGTCTAGCGGAACAACCACCTACGAGCAGTACTTC
>TRBJ1-2|TRBD1|.|15|TRBV19
CASTPPGTGNYGYTF
TGTGCCAGTACCCCTCCCGGGACAGGAAACTATGGCTACACCTTC
>TRBJ1-3|.|.|14|TRBV11-2
CASSLAGGGNTIYF
TGTGCCAGCAGCTTAGCGGGGGGCGGAAACACCATATATTTT
>TRBJ2-1|TRBD2|.|15|TRBV2
CASRTSGRRNIEQFF
TGTGCCAGCAGAACTAGCGGGAGGAGGAATATTGAGCAGTTCTTC
>TRBJ2-7|TRBD2|.|16|TRBV6-5
CASSSFRGTSEQEQYF
TGTGCCAGCAGTTCCTTCCGGGGGACTAGCGAGCAAGAGCAGTACTTC
>TRBJ1-3|.|.|16|TRBV7-9
CASSLVAVSSGNTIYF
TGTGCCAGCAGCTTAGTGGCGGTTAGCTCTGGAAACACCATATATTTT
>TRBJ2-7|TRBD1|.|14|TRBV5-8
CASSLGQGAVRQYF
TGTGCCAGCAGCCTCGGACAGGGGGCGGTCCGGCAGTACTTC
>TRBJ1-1|.|.|13|TRBV29-1
CSVEAGINTEAFF
TGCAGCGTTGAGGCAGGGATAAACACTGAAGCTTTCTTT
>TRBJ2-2|.|.|15|TRBV5-1
CASSLGTGITGELFF
TGCGCCAGCAGCTTGGGCACGGGTATCACCGGGGAGCTGTTTTTT
>TRBJ2-7|.|.|15|TRBV21-1
CASSKVGREVHEQYF
TGTGCCAGCAGCAAAGTAGGCAGAGAGGTCCACGAGCAGTACTTC
>TRBJ2-7|.|.|13|TRBV30
CAWTYGLSREQYF
TGTGCCTGGACATACGGTCTTTCGAGGGAGCAGTACTTC
>TRBJ2-7|TRBD2|.|13|TRBV30
CACSTSANYEQYF
TGTGCCTGTTCTACTAGCGCCAACTACGAGCAGTACTTC
>TRBJ1-3|.|.|16|TRBV15
CATSRDEEGFGNTIYF
TGTGCCACCAGCAGAGATGAGGAGGGTTTCGGGAACACCATATATTTT
>TRBJ2-7|.|.|14|TRBV13
CASRRLQNSYEQYF
TGTGCCAGCAGGAGACTCCAGAACTCCTACGAGCAGTACTTC
>TRBJ1-6|.|.|18|TRBV21-1
CASSTGPTTGGENSPLHF
TGTGCCAGCAGCACCGGCCCCACGACAGGGGGTGAGAATTCACCCCTCCACTTT
>TRBJ2-7|TRBD1|.|15|TRBV5-1
CASSLGTGNSYEQYF
TGCGCCAGCAGCTTGGGGACAGGGAACTCCTACGAGCAGTACTTC
>TRBJ1-1|.|once|11|TRBV19
CASSFRTEAFF
TGTGCCAGTAGTTTCAGGACTGAAGCTTTCTTT
>TRBJ2-2|TRBD1|.|15|TRBV11-1
CASSLGQGAAGELFF
TGTGCCAGCAGCTTAGGGCAGGGGGCTGCCGGGGAGCTGTTTTTT
>TRBJ2-1|.|.|15|TRBV19
CASSSVELGKDEQFF
TGTGCCAGTAGTAGCGTTGAACTAGGGAAAGATGAGCAGTTCTTC
>TRBJ2-7|TRBD2|.|15|TRBV27
CASSFIGTSIYEQYF
TGTGCCAGCAGTTTTATCGGGACTAGCATCTACGAGCAGTACTTC
>TRBJ2-5|.|.|11|TRBV14
CASGDGGPQYF
TGTGCCAGCGGGGACGGGGGGCCCCAGTACTTC
>TRBJ2-1|.|.|13|TRBV9
CASSPSSYNEQFF
TGTGCCAGCAGCCCGAGCTCCTACAATGAGCAGTTCTTC
>TRBJ1-5|TRBD1|.|17|TRBV7-2
CASSLVPTGGGNQPQHF
TGTGCCAGCAGCTTAGTCCCGACAGGGGGAGGCAATCAGCCCCAGCATTTT
>TRBJ2-3|.|once|16|TRBV29-1
CSVAAISRENTDTQYF
TGCAGCGTTGCGGCCATTTCCAGGGAAAACACAGATACGCAGTATTTT
>TRBJ1-4|.|.|15|TRBV2
CASSLPLGLNEKLFF
TGTGCCAGCAGCTTACCCTTGGGCCTCAATGAAAAACTGTTTTTT
>TRBJ1-6|.|.|12|TRBV7-9
CASSLDRGPLHF
TGTGCCAGCAGCTTAGACCGGGGGCCCCTCCACTTT
>TRBJ1-6|.|once|14|TRBV27
CASSLYPQGMPLHF
TGTGCCAGCAGTTTATACCCCCAGGGGATGCCCCTCCACTTT